This T cell receptor (beta chain) came from a study of blood T cells in healthy people across ages. Findings and caveats of the study: The study regarded diversity estimates from one million T cells as underestimates.

Through a sample-barcoded 5' primer and a J-beta primer mix, a second PCR was run for roughly 7 to 11 cycles. TCRdb passed the 5' RACE reads through MiXCR, listing each CDR3 protein once. The sample yields roughly 2 million distinct CDR3 sequences, roughly 52% seen once. Investigators took about 9.2 milliliters of peripheral blood from every donor. This clonotype has just a few counts. The antigen is unknown. Germline V gene sequence: CDR1 SGHTA, CDR2 FQGNSA. The CDR3 loop spans 13 amino acids. The V end lost 5 bases, the J end lost 4 bases, and 10 bases lay between the germline ends. The receptor comes from a woman aged 40 to 50 in good health. V is TRBV7-2 and J is TRBJ2-3; the D is unclear. Material: blood. CDR3 sequence reads: CASSVLTSDTQYF. Written as DNA, the CDR3 is TGTGCCAGCAGCGTGCTGACCTCAGATACGCAGTATTTT.